This TCR beta chain was recovered during a study of spatial heterogeneity in lung cancer. Time point denoted: sample taken at primary tumor resection. Overall study findings and caveats: For expanded intratumoral alpha and beta TCRs, counts tracked tumor mutation counts.

This clonotype was recorded many times. The antigen is not known. This beta chain is a stray read from a library made for alpha chains; its abundance is not meaningful. MiXCR, run by TCRdb on the 5' RACE reads, gives a single entry per CDR3 protein. The sample yields fewer than 20,000 distinct CDR3 sequences, roughly 7.1% seen once. This CDR3 has 11 residues. V was pared by 3 bases and J by 8 bases, with 4 bases between. This TCR derives from a female donor with early-stage non-small cell lung cancer. The chain employs TRBV12-3 or TRBV12-4 and TRBJ1-4; no reliable D call. Sequences were derived from lung tumor tissue, sampled at surgery. CDR3 bases: TGTGCCAGCAGTTTCCGGGAAAAACTGTTTTTT. This gives the protein CASSFREKLFF.